This paragraph reports one T cell receptor beta chain. Per the germline V gene, CDR1 is LNHDA and CDR2 is SQIVND (reference sequence). Trimming took 6 bases from V and 0 from J, leaving 15 bases between them. This CDR3 is built from 16 residues. These data originate in a study of T cell responses to AZD1222 COVID-19 vaccine. Only in-frame clones appear in the TCRdb table, and some are missing; sequencing was by immunoSEQ multiplex PCR. This sample has 100,000 to 120,000 clones, with 81% found just once. The rearrangement joins TRBV19 to TRBJ1-5; tentatively, D is TRBD1 (6 bases). Source: peripheral blood, taken on day 0 of AZD1222 vaccination. The clonotype was recovered from an adult in good health. CDR3 loop: CASRVGGGISNQPQHF. The CDR3 coding sequence is TGTGCCAGTAGGGTGGGAGGGGGTATTAGCAATCAGCCCCAGCATTTT.